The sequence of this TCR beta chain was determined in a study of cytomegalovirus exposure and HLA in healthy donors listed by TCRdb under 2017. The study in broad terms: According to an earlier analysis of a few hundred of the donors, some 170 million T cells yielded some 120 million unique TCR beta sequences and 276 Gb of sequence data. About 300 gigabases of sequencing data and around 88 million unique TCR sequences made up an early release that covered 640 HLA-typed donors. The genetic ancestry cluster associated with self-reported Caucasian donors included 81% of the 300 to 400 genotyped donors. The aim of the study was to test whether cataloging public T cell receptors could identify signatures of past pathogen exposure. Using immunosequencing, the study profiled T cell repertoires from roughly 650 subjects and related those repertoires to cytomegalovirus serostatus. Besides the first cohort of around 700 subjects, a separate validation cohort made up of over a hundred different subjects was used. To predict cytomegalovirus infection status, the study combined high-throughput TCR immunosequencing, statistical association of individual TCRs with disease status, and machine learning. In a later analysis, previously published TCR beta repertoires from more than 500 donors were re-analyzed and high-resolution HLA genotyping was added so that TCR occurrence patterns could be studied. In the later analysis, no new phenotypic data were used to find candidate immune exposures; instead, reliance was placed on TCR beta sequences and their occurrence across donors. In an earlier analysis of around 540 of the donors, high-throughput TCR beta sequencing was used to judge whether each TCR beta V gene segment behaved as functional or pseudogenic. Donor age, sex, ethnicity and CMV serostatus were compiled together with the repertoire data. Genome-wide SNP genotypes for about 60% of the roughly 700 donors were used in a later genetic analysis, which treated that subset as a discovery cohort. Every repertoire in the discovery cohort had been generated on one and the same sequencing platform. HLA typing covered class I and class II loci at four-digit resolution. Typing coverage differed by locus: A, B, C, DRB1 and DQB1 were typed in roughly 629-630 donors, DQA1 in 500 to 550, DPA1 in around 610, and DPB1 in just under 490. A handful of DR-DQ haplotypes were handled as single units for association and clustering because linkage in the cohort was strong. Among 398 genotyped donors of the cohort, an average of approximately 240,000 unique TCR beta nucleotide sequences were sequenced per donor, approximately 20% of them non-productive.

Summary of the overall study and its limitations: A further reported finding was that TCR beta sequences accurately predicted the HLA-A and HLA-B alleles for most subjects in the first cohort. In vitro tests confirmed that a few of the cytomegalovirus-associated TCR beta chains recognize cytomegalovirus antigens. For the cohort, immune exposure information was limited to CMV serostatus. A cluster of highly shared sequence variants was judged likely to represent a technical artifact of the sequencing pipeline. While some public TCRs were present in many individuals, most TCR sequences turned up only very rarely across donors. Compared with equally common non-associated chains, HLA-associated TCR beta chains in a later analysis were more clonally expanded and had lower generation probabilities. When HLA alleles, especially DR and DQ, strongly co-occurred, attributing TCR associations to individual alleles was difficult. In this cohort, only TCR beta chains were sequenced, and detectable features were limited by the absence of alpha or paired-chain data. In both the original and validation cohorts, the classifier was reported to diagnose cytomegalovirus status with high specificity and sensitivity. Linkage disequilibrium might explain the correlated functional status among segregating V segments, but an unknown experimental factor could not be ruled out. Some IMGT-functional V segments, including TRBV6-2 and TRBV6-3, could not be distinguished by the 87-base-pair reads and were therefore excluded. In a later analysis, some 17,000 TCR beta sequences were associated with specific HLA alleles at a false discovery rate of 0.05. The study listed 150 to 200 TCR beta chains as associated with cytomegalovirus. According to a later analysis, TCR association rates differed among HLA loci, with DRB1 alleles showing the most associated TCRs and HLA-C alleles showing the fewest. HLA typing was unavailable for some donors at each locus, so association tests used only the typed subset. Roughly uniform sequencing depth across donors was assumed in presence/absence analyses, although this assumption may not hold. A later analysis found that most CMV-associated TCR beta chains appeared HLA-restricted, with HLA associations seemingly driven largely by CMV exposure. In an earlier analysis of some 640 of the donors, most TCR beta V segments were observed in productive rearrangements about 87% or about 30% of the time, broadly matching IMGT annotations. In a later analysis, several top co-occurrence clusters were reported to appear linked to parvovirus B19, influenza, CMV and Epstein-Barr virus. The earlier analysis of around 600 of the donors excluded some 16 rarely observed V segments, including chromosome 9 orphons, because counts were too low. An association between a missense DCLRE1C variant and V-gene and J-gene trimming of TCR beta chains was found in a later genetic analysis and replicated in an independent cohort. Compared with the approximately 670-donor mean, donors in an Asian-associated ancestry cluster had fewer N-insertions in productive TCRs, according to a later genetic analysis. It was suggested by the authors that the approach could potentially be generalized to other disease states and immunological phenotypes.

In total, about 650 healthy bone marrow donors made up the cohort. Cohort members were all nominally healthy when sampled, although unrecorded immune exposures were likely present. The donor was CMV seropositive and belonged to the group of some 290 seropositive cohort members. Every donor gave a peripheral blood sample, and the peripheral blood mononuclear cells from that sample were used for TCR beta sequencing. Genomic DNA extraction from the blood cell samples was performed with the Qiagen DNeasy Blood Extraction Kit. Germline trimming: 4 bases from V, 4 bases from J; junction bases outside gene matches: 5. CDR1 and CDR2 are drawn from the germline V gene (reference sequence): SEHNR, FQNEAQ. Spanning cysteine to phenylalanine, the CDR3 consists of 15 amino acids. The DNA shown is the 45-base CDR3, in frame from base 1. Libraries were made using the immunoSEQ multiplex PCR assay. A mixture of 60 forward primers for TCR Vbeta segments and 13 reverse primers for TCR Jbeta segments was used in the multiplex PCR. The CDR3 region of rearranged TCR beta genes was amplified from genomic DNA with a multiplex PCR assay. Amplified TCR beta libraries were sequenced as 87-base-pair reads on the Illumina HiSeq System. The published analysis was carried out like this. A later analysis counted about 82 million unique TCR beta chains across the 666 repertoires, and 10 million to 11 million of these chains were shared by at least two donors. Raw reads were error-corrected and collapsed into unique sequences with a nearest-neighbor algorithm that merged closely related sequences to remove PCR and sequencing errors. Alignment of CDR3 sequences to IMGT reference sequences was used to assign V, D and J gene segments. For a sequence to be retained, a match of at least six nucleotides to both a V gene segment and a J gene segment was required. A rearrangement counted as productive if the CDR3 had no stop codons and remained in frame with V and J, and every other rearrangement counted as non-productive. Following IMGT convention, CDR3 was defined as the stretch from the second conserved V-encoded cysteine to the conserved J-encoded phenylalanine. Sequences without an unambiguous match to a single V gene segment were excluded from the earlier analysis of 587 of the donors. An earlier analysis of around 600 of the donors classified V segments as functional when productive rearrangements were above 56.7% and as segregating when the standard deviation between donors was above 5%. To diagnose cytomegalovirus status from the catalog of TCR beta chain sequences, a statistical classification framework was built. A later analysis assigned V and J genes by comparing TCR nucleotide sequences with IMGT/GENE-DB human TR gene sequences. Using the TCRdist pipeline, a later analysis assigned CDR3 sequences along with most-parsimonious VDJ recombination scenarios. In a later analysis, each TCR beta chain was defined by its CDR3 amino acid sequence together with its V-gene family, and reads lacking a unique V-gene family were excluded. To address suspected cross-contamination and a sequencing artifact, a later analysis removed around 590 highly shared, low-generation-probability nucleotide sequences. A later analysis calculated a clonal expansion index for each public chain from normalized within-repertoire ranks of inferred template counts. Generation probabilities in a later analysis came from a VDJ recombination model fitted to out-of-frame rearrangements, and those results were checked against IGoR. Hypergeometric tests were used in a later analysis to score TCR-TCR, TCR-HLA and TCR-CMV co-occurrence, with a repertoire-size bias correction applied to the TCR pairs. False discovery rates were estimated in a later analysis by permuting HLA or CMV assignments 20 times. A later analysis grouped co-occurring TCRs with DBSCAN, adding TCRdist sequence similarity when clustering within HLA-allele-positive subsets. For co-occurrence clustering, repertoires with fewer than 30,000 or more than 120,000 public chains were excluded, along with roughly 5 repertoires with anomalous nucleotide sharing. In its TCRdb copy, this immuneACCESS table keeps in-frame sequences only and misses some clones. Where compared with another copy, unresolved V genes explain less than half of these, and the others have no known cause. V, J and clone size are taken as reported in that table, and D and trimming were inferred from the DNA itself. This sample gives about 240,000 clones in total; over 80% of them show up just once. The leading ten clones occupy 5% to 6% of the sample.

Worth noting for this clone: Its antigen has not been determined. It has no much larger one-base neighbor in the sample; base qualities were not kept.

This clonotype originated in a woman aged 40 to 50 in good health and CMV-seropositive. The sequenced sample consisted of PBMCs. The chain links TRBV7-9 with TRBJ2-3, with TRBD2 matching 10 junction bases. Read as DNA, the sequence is TGTGCCAGCAGCTGGAGCGGGGGGGCCGCAGATACGCAGTATTTT. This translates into CASSWSGGAADTQYF. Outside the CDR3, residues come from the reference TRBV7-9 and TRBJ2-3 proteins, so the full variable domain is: DTGVSQNPRHKITKRGQNVTFRCDPISEHNRLYWYRQTLGQGPEFLTYFQNEAQLEKSRLLSDRFSAERPKGSFSTLEIQRTEQGDSAMYLCASSWSGGAADTQYFGPGTRLTVL.